This T cell receptor (beta chain) came from a study of OX40 agonist ivuxolimab in advanced cancers. Concerning the study at large: Ivuxolimab was a fully human IgG2 agonistic monoclonal antibody targeting the costimulatory receptor OX40 (CD134). Prior anti-PD-1, anti-PD-L1 or anti-CTLA-4 therapy was permitted, and checkpoint inhibitors had been received by roughly two fifths of dose-escalation patients. In the dose-escalation cohort, approximately 82% of patients were male, and the mean age was roughly 60 years with a range of roughly 20 to 79. The paper reports the monotherapy dose-escalation portion (N of about 56 patients) of the phase I ivuxolimab trial. Peripheral TCRbeta sequencing was intended to test whether TCR sequence diversity was altered and clonal T-cell expansion was caused by ivuxolimab. Of the 50 or so patients in dose escalation, around 20 had hepatocellular carcinoma, around 15 had melanoma, 9 had renal cell carcinoma and 9 had head and neck cancer. Intravenous ivuxolimab was administered to patients every 2 weeks at six dose levels: 0.01, 0.1, 0.3, 1.5, 3 and 10 mg/kg. Partial responses occurred in three dose-escalation patients, of whom one had hepatocellular carcinoma and two had cutaneous melanoma. Summary of the overall study and its limitations: In the 0.1-3.0 mg/kg groups, partial responders were among the patients with the lowest normalized peripheral clonal expansion, particularly in CD8+ T cells. Clonal expansion of both CD4+ and CD8+ blood T cells was observed from baseline to week 6 at doses 0.1 to 3.0 mg/kg. Antigen specificity was not determined for the clonally expanded peripheral T cells. Low levels of normalized T-cell clonal expansion were also shown by some nonresponding patients. On average, CD8+ T cells showed more expanded clones than CD4+ T cells after ivuxolimab.

Spanning cysteine to phenylalanine, the CDR3 consists of 16 amino acids. CDR3 DNA is the only sequence kept; it has 48 bases, read in frame from the first base. Based on the germline V gene (reference sequence), the CDR1 and CDR2 sequences are GTSNPN and SVGIG. Trimming takes 3 bases from V and 1 base from J, and the germline ends sit 19 bases apart. Genomic DNA was isolated from the sorted cells so that the TCRbeta CDR3 region could be sequenced. The immunoSEQ Assay was used to sequence the TCRbeta CDR3 regions. This is the immuneACCESS table as TCRdb keeps it, with only in-frame sequences that have V and J called. A part of the clones is gone; compared with another copy, unresolved V genes explain less than half, and the rest is unexplained. The sample has fewer than 30,000 clones on record, roughly 80% of them singletons. Of the sample, approximately 13% is held by the ten largest clones. Points on this clone: Its antigen is unknown. No base qualities exist here, and no much larger clone lies one base off it.

The trial excluded patients who had a history of autoimmune disease or who were on systemic immunosuppression. Peripheral blood for TCR sequencing was collected from all dose cohorts at baseline, on cycle 4 day 1, and on cycle 7 day 1. Samples came from an open-label, multicenter, first-in-human phase I dose-escalation trial of ivuxolimab. Adults with locally advanced or metastatic melanoma, renal cell carcinoma, hepatocellular carcinoma or head and neck squamous cell carcinoma were enrolled in the trial. Before TCR sequencing, CD4+ and CD8+ T cells were separately sorted from peripheral blood. The chain is made from TRBV30 and TRBJ2-7; the best D guess is TRBD1, with 5 bases matching. This sequence originates from an adult with an advanced solid tumor such as melanoma, head and neck, liver or kidney cancer. The sequencing used CD4+ or CD8+ T cells sorted from blood, collected in a trial of the OX40 agonist ivuxolimab. The CDR3 has the sequence CAWRVVGNRRSYEQYF. In nucleotides, the sequence is TGTGCCTGGAGAGTGGTGGGAAACAGGAGATCCTACGAGCAGTACTTC.